This T cell receptor beta chain was obtained from a study of shared clonotypes between healthy human individuals. Study-wide background: Each donor's CD4 naive and CD4 memory cells filled three plates apiece, CD8 naive two, and CD8 memory one.

Study-level results: Sharing across four donors was highest in naive CD4 (roughly 5%) and lowest in memory CD8 (roughly 0.4%). Researchers found naive subsets generally carried larger estimated richness than memory subsets.

Germline V gene sequence: CDR1 SEHNR, CDR2 FQNEAQ (reference sequence). The ends were cut back, 10 bases at V and 6 bases at J, with 12 bases in the middle. This CDR3 comprises 11 residues. As regards this clone: Antigen unknown.

It was across several immunoSEQ plates that each subset's genomic DNA was evenly split. Sequencing was performed with immunoSEQ multiplex PCR; in TCRdb, only in-frame clones are kept and a portion is missing. The data show more than 900,000 clones, with about 84% seen just once and 0.5% to 0.65% held by the top ten. The chain links TRBV7-9 to TRBJ1-2; possible D gene TRBD1, 6 bases. Material for sequencing was memory CD4+ T cells from PBMCs. Documented subset: CD45RA-negative fraction. The source is a man aged 18 to 30 in good health. Some clones in this sample may be carry-over from other donors' samples. In nucleotides, the CDR3 is TGTGCCACCGACACAGGGAATGGCTACACCTTC. This codes for CATDTGNGYTF.